Each of the 25 T cell receptor beta chains below was sequenced from the same sample in a study of shared clonotypes between healthy human individuals. Only in-frame clones appear in the TCRdb table, and some are missing; sequencing was by immunoSEQ multiplex PCR. The profile covers roughly 1 million clones, with approximately 76% appearing a single time and about 1.5% taken by the ten largest. Material for sequencing was memory CD4+ T cells sorted from blood. Subset described: CD45RA-negative fraction. The receptors stem from a man aged 18 to 29 in good health.

The chain is built from TRBV7-2 and TRBJ2-3; D not certain. The CDR3 runs to 13 residues. Germline CDR1 and CDR2: SGHTA and FQGNSA. Between the trimmed V and J ends, which lost 8 bases and 2 bases, there was a span of 11 bases. CDR3 amino acids: CASGYQSTDTQYF. In DNA, the CDR3 is TGTGCCAGCGGCTACCAGTCCACAGATACGCAGTATTTT.

V usage is TRBV2 and J usage is TRBJ2-2; D is ambiguous. The CDR3 extends over 16 amino acids. CDR1 and CDR2 (germline): SNHLY, FYNNEI. The V end lost 6 bases, the J end lost 0 bases, and 14 bases lay between the germline ends. CDR3 bases: TGTGCCAGCAGGCTGGGTACGGCTTCGAACACCGGGGAGCTGTTTTTT. Its translation is CASRLGTASNTGELFF.

The chain has TRBV21-1 and TRBJ1-1. TRBV21-1 is described as a pseudogene. This CDR3 comprises 18 residues. The CDR3 sequence: CASSKVSMGTDENTEAFF. For the CDR3, the DNA is TGTGCCAGCAGCAAAGTGTCTATGGGAACGGATGAGAACACTGAAGCTTTCTTT.

The V call is TRBV5-1, the J call TRBJ1-4; D remains ambiguous. Germline V CDR1 and CDR2: SGHRS, YFSETQ. Deletions cut 0 bases from V and 4 bases from J, with 10 bases between. This CDR3 region has 15 residues. In nucleotides, the CDR3 is TGCGCCAGCAGCTTGGGTCAGAGCATTAATGAAAAACTGTTTTTT. Its translation is CASSLGQSINEKLFF.

The chain employs TRBV2 and TRBJ1-2; 9 bases align to TRBD1. Germline CDR1 SNHLY, CDR2 FYNNEI. CDR3 length equals 14 residues. With V trimmed by 8 bases and J by 4 bases, 8 bases remained unmatched. The DNA of the CDR3 is TGTGCCAGCGTAGAACAGGGGGCTAGCTATGGCTACACCTTC. Its protein is CASVEQGASYGYTF.

As DNA, the CDR3 is TGCAGCGTTTTACGACAGGGCAACACTGAAGCTTTCTTT. It specifies CSVLRQGNTEAFF. This sequence joins TRBV29-1 and TRBJ1-1, with 7 positions matching TRBD1. After removal of 5 bases from V and 2 bases from J, the junction contained 5 bases not matched to a gene. CDR1 and CDR2 from the germline V gene are SQVTM and ANQGSEA. This CDR3 region has 13 residues. Supplemented by reference TRBV29-1 and TRBJ1-1, the full variable domain reads SAVISQKPSRDICQRGTSLTIQCQVDSQVTMMFWYRQQPGQSLTLIATANQGSEATYESGFVIDKFPISRPNLTFSTLTVSNMSPEDSSIYLCSVLRQGNTEAFFGQGTRLTVV.

The rearrangement joins TRBV7-6 to TRBJ2-7; 8 bases match TRBD1. Germline assignment: CDR1 SGHVS and CDR2 FNYEAQ. Germline trimming cut 5 bases from V and 4 bases from J; bases unmatched to any gene: 4. This CDR3 is built from 13 residues. This CDR3 is CASSLQGGYEQYF. CDR3 DNA: TGTGCCAGCAGCCTACAGGGGGGATACGAGCAGTACTTC.

CDR3: CAITDTGELFF. The CDR3, as DNA: TGTGCCATCACGGACACCGGGGAGCTGTTTTTT. The chain recombines TRBV10-3 with TRBJ2-2; D remains ambiguous. This CDR3 contains 11 residues. The V gene's germline CDR1 is ENHRY and CDR2 SYGVKD. V was clipped by 7 bases and J by 3 bases, with 3 bases between them.

The chain links TRBV4-1 to TRBJ1-4; 8 positions agree with TRBD1. Germline lookup yields CDR1 MGHRA and CDR2 YSYEKL. The CDR3 is 15 residues long. The ends lost 4 bases at V and 2 bases at J; junction bases unmatched: 3. In DNA, the CDR3 is TGCGCCAGCAGCCGAGCAGGGGGCACTAATGAAAAACTGTTTTTT. This encodes CASSRAGGTNEKLFF.

This chain links TRBV19 with TRBJ1-2, with no clear D. Germline-derived CDR1 and CDR2 are LNHDA and SQIVND (reference sequence). The V end was cut by 8 bases, the J end by 6 bases, with 7 bases between. This CDR3 is built from 10 residues. CDR3 in DNA: TGTGCCAGTCCGCTACATGGCTACACCTTC. It specifies CASPLHGYTF.

This clone was detected ten times or more. The chain has TRBV19 and TRBJ1-1; 7 bases are a match to TRBD1. The CDR3 extends over 13 amino acids. The trim removed 10 bases at V and 7 bases at J, leaving 12 bases unmatched. CDR1 and CDR2 (germline): LNHDA, SQIVND (reference sequence). The chain's CDR3 is CATFKGARGEAFF. For the CDR3, the DNA is TGTGCCACTTTCAAGGGGGCTCGGGGTGAAGCTTTCTTT.

In this sample, this clone turned up a few times. The chain employs TRBV7-2 and TRBJ2-7; D is undetermined. The germline V gene has CDR1 SGHTA and CDR2 FQGNSA. V gave up 6 bases and J gave up 3 bases, with 12 bases separating them. The CDR3 is made up of 13 amino acids. In DNA, the CDR3 is TGTGCCAGCAGTTTTAATCGTGGCTACGAGCAGTACTTC. The encoded protein is CASSFNRGYEQYF. The whole variable domain, remainder taken from reference TRBV7-2 and TRBJ2-7, is GAGVSQSPSNKVTEKGKDVELRCDPISGHTALYWYRQSLGQGLEFLIYFQGNSAPDKSGLPSDRFSAERTGGSVSTLTIQRTQQEDSAVYLCASSFNRGYEQYFGPGTRLTVT.

The CDR3 sequence: CASRRSGGAGGYTF. The CDR3 bases are TGTGCCAGCAGGCGGTCAGGGGGCGCGGGTGGCTACACCTTC. This chain connects TRBV11-2 to TRBJ1-2, with 8 bases that match TRBD1. The CDR3 runs to 14 residues. J gave up 7 bases and V 6 bases, and 10 bases lay outside the gene matches. Germline assignment: CDR1 SGHAT and CDR2 FQNNGV.

This sequence joins TRBV19 and TRBJ1-1; 8 nucleotides agree with TRBD1. J lost 5 bases, V lost 9 bases, and 11 bases had no gene match. Germline values: CDR1 LNHDA, CDR2 SQIVND (reference sequence). The CDR3 length is 14 residues. CDR3 sequence: CASKLGQGGTEAFF. In DNA form, the CDR3 reads TGTGCCAGCAAGCTCGGACAGGGAGGGACTGAAGCTTTCTTT.

The chain is built from TRBV6-1 and TRBJ2-7; TRBD1 matches 11 bases. CDR1 and CDR2 from the germline V gene are MNHNS and SASEGT. Germline trimming cut 6 bases from V and 4 bases from J; bases unmatched to any gene: 8. The CDR3 contains 15 residues. The CDR3 nucleotides read TGTGCCAGCAGCCTTGGCGGACAGGGGGCTTACGAGCAGTACTTC. This encodes CASSLGGQGAYEQYF.

This clone has just a few counts. This sequence joins TRBV18 and TRBJ1-1, with 7 bases aligning to TRBD1. The CDR3 is 16 amino acids. Germline CDR1 is KGHSH and CDR2 is LQKENI. Trimming at V came to 1 base and at J to 5 bases, leaving 10 bases not matched to a gene. The chain's CDR3 is CASSPRSEGAGTEAFF. In DNA form, the CDR3 reads TGTGCCAGCTCACCACGTTCTGAGGGGGCTGGGACTGAAGCTTTCTTT.

About this clone itself: Other DNA sequences within the sample encode an identical CDR3. Here the CDR3 reads CASSLAGADTQYF. DNA for the CDR3: TGCGCCAGCAGCTTGGCCGGTGCAGATACGCAGTATTTT. The chain joins TRBV5-1 to TRBJ2-3; D uncertain. Germline CDR1 reads SGHRS; CDR2 reads YFSETQ. CDR3 length: 13 residues. The ends were cut back, 0 bases at V and 4 bases at J, with 6 bases in the middle.

The chain employs TRBV2 and TRBJ2-3; 14 nucleotides match TRBD2. Looked up from germline, CDR1 is SNHLY and CDR2 is FYNNEI. This CDR3 is built from 20 residues. V dropped 4 bases and J dropped 0; count of bases not matched to a gene: 12. In DNA form, the CDR3 reads TGTGCCAGCAGTGTTTCTTCCGGGACTAGCGGGAGAGCAAGCACAGATACGCAGTATTTT. This translates into CASSVSSGTSGRASTDTQYF.

Details on this clone: Other DNA sequences in the sample encode the same CDR3. The chain employs TRBV5-6 and TRBJ1-2; 9 bases map to TRBD1. Germline V gene sequence: CDR1 SGHDT, CDR2 YYEEEE. This CDR3 region has 13 residues. Losses at the gene ends were 4 bases for V and 4 bases for J; bases not matched to a gene: 2. CDR3 in DNA: TGTGCCAGCAGCCCGGGACAGGGCTATGGCTACACCTTC. Protein product: CASSPGQGYGYTF.

This chain connects TRBV19 to TRBJ2-1; 11 nucleotides align to TRBD2. Unmatched junction bases numbered 10, after V lost 6 bases and J lost 15 bases. Germline CDR1 LNHDA, CDR2 SQIVND (reference sequence). The CDR3 is 13 amino acids. This CDR3 reads CASRPTLAGAVFF. CDR3 DNA: TGTGCCAGTAGACCTACACTAGCGGGAGCCGTGTTCTTC. Combining the CDR3 with reference TRBV19 and TRBJ2-1 gives the whole variable domain DGGITQSPKYLFRKEGQNVTLSCEQNLNHDAMYWYRQDPGQGLRLIYYSQIVNDFQKGDIAEGYSVSREKKESFPLTVTSAQKNPTAFYLCASRPTLAGAVFFGPGTRLTVL.

The chain has TRBV9 and TRBJ2-3; D is unclear. Germline V CDR1 and CDR2: SGDLS, YYNGEE. V was cut by 4 bases and J by 2 bases, with 11 bases left in between. The CDR3 spans 14 residues. The CDR3 protein is CASSHSQNTDTQYF. CDR3 nucleotides: TGTGCCAGCAGCCACTCCCAGAACACAGATACGCAGTATTTT.

This clone came up a few times. The gene calls are TRBV28 and TRBJ1-2, with D tentatively TRBD1 (5 bases). Germline lookup yields CDR1 MDHEN and CDR2 SYDVKM. The CDR3 extends over 15 amino acids. Trimming took off 4 bases at V and 5 bases at J, with 17 bases between the two ends. CDR3 region: CASSSFVGADYGYTF. The CDR3 nucleotides are TGTGCCAGCAGTTCTTTCGTCGGGGCGGATTATGGCTACACCTTC.

This clone appeared a few times. The limits of the CDR3 on the DNA are not certain, so only TCRdb's listed CDR3 is given. This rearrangement joins TRBV12-1 to TRBJ2-4; TRBD2, the table's D call, lacks a check against the DNA. TRBV12-1 constitutes a pseudogene. The CDR3 spans 17 amino acids, including both terminal residues. Here the CDR3 reads CASSFGRGAGAKNIQYF.

The CDR3 reads CASRATRDNSPLHF. CDR3 DNA sequence: TGCGCCAGCAGGGCGACACGGGACAATTCACCCCTCCACTTT. This chain connects TRBV10-1 to TRBJ1-6; a weak D match, TRBD1 (5 bases). CDR1 and CDR2 from the germline V gene are WNHNN and SYGVQD (reference sequence). Trimming stripped 6 bases from V and 7 bases from J, with 13 bases between. CDR3 length: 14 amino acids.

J is TRBJ2-3 and V is TRBV5-1; the D is unclear. CDR3 length: 13 amino acids. Germline V lookup: CDR1 SGHRS, CDR2 YFSETQ. V was pared by 4 bases and J by 1 base, with 7 bases between. CDR3 in amino acids: CASSRGGTDTQYF. CDR3 nucleotides: TGCGCCAGCAGCCGCGGAGGCACAGATACGCAGTATTTT.